This record concerns one T cell receptor beta chain sequence. Deep-level running was used for the assay. Input per replicate PCR of unsorted PBMC was roughly 290 ng DNA, corresponding to tens of thousands of T cell genomes. Some clones are missing from TCRdb's copy, which holds only in-frame ones; the method was immunoSEQ multiplex PCR. The repertoire holds fewer than 650,000 clones, with around 80% as singletons. This entry is derived from a study of shared clonotypes between healthy human individuals. Each of the donors was a healthy adult who was HIV-negative and had not had a recent acute infection or vaccination. Each unsorted sample relied on about 90 million PBMCs as its source of genomic DNA. V was clipped by 0 bases and J by 2 bases, with 10 bases between them. The length of the CDR3 is 14 residues. CDR1 and CDR2 from the germline V gene are GTSNPN and SVGIG (reference sequence).

The sequencing input was PBMCs. The chain couples TRBV30 to TRBJ1-1, with D perhaps TRBD1 (6 bases). The clonotype was recovered from a middle-aged woman in good health. Some clones in this sample may be carry-over from other donors' samples. CDR3 sequence (DNA): TGTGCCTGGAGTGTCCCCAGGGGCAACACTGAAGCTTTCTTT. Amino acid sequence: CAWSVPRGNTEAFF.